What follows are 26 T cell receptor beta chains derived from one specimen sequenced in a study of T cell changes during pregnancy in multiple sclerosis. The data were produced by immunoSEQ multiplex PCR, yet TCRdb's version contains in-frame clones alone and is incomplete. The data contain about 35,000 clones, just over 90% of them singletons. The input for sequencing was CD4+ T cells from peripheral blood mononuclear cells, taken in the first trimester of pregnancy. Source of these receptors: a female donor with multiple sclerosis, enrolled in a pregnancy study.

This sequence joins TRBV13 and TRBJ2-2, with 7 nucleotides matching TRBD1. The V gene's germline CDR1 is PRHDT and CDR2 FYEKMQ (reference sequence). This CDR3 contains 16 residues. V gave up 4 bases and J gave up 5 bases; unmatched junction bases: 10. The CDR3, as DNA: TGTGCCAGCAGCTCGATACAGGGGCCGGGAACCGGGGAGCTGTTTTTT. It specifies CASSSIQGPGTGELFF.

The chain is built from TRBV5-1 and TRBJ2-3, with a weak D call TRBD1 (6 bases). In germline, CDR1 is SGHRS, CDR2 YFSETQ. Between the trimmed V and J ends, which lost 4 bases and 0 bases, there was a span of 9 bases. The length of the CDR3 is 14 residues. The CDR3 DNA reads as TGCGCCAGCAGCCTAGGACAGAGCACAGATACGCAGTATTTT. The encoded protein is CASSLGQSTDTQYF.

V gene TRBV19 combines with J gene TRBJ1-5; TRBD1 aligns across 7 bases. V shed 4 bases and J 4 bases; nucleotides not matched to a gene: 7. Germline values: CDR1 LNHDA, CDR2 SQIVND (reference sequence). The CDR3 is made up of 15 amino acids. CDR3 residues: CASSKPGQSNQPQHF. The CDR3 DNA follows: TGTGCCAGTAGTAAACCGGGACAGTCAAATCAGCCCCAGCATTTT. Full variable domain (rest looked up from reference TRBV19 and TRBJ1-5): DGGITQSPKYLFRKEGQNVTLSCEQNLNHDAMYWYRQDPGQGLRLIYYSQIVNDFQKGDIAEGYSVSREKKESFPLTVTSAQKNPTAFYLCASSKPGQSNQPQHFGDGTRLSIL.

This chain uses TRBV7-3 with TRBJ1-2; maybe TRBD1 (5 bases). This CDR3 has 13 amino acids. V was trimmed by 3 bases and J by 10 bases, leaving 15 bases between them. CDR1 is SGHTA and CDR2 is FQGTGA in the germline V gene. In nucleotides, the CDR3 is TGTGCCAGCAGCTTTGATGGGGGAGGGGTCTACACCTTC. This sequence encodes CASSFDGGGVYTF. The full variable domain, rest sourced from reference TRBV7-3 and TRBJ1-2, is GAGVSQTPSNKVTEKGKYVELRCDPISGHTALYWYRQSLGQGPEFLIYFQGTGAADDSGLPNDRFFAVRPEGSVSTLKIQRTERGDSAVYLCASSFDGGGVYTFGSGTRLTVV.

J is TRBJ2-2 and V is TRBV19; the match to TRBD2 covers 9 bases. Germline values: CDR1 LNHDA, CDR2 SQIVND (reference sequence). The CDR3 extends over 16 amino acids. V trimming: 7 bases; J trimming: 1 base; junction bases outside the gene matches: 7. The CDR3 spells CASTLGGGGNTGELFF. The CDR3 DNA reads TGTGCCAGTACCCTCGGCGGGGGGGGGAACACCGGGGAGCTGTTTTTT.

The chain combines TRBV21-1 with TRBJ2-1; the DNA was not compared with TRBD2, the D call given in the table. TRBV21-1 is recorded as a pseudogene. The CDR3 has 17 amino acids. This CDR3 is CASSKKVSGRGTNEQFF. As DNA, the CDR3 is TGTGCCAGCAGCAAAAAGGTCAGCGGGAGGGGCACCAATGAGCAGTTCTTC.

The chain carries TRBV5-1 and TRBJ2-3, with TRBD2 as a possible D gene (7 bases). V was pared by 3 bases and J by 1 base, with 18 bases between. Germline V gives CDR1 SGHRS, CDR2 YFSETQ. This CDR3 has 17 amino acids. The CDR3 is CASSSPQGRAGTDTQYF. DNA for the CDR3: TGCGCCAGCAGCTCCCCGCAGGGGAGGGCGGGCACAGATACGCAGTATTTT.

The rearrangement joins TRBV11-2 to TRBJ1-3; 8 bases match TRBD1. The CDR3 loop spans 15 amino acids. Germline assignment: CDR1 SGHAT and CDR2 FQNNGV. J gave up 2 bases and V 1 base, and 1 base lay outside the gene matches. The CDR3 DNA follows: TGTGCCAGCAGCTTAGGGACAGGGACTGGAAACACCATATATTTT. The encoded protein is CASSLGTGTGNTIYF.

The V call is TRBV30, the J call TRBJ1-1, with 8 bases matching TRBD1. The J segment lost 4 bases and the V segment lost 3 bases, leaving 4 bases of the junction unmatched. Looked up from germline, CDR1 is GTSNPN and CDR2 is SVGIG (reference sequence). The CDR3 covers 13 residues. The CDR3 coding sequence is TGTGCCTGGAGAGGACAGGGTGGCACTGAAGCTTTCTTT. As protein: CAWRGQGGTEAFF.

The rearrangement links TRBV9 to TRBJ2-7; a possible D gene is TRBD1 (5 bases). Germline values: CDR1 SGDLS, CDR2 YYNGEE. Trimming removed 0 bases at V and 2 bases at J, with 9 bases between. The CDR3 loop spans 14 amino acids. In DNA, the CDR3 is TGTGCCAGCAGCGTAGGGGGCAGCCCCTACGAGCAGTACTTC. Its translation: CASSVGGSPYEQYF. Full variable domain (outside the CDR3, taken from reference TRBV9 and TRBJ2-7): DSGVTQTPKHLITATGQRVTLRCSPRSGDLSVYWYQQSLDQGLQFLIQYYNGEERAKGNILERFSAQQFPDLHSELNLSSLELGDSALYFCASSVGGSPYEQYFGPGTRLTVT.

This clone was detected only once. The chain has TRBV2 and TRBJ2-3; D perhaps matches TRBD2 (6 bases). The V gene lost 7 bases and the J gene lost 0 bases, with 11 bases spanning the gap. In germline, CDR1 is SNHLY, CDR2 FYNNEI. This CDR3 comprises 14 residues. In DNA, the CDR3 is TGTGCCAGCAAGGGCGGGACTAGCACAGATACGCAGTATTTT. This sequence encodes CASKGGTSTDTQYF.

About this clone itself: One end of the junction varies from germline; a read error may be responsible. V and J are TRBV4-2 and TRBJ2-6; 11 positions agree with TRBD2. Germline-derived CDR1 and CDR2 are LGHNA and YNFKEQ. The CDR3 covers 19 residues. DNA for the CDR3: TGTGCCAGCAGCCAAGATTTAGGGACTAGCGGCTCCGGGGACAACGTCCTGACTTTC. As protein: CASSQDLGTSGSGDNVLTF.

The V gene is TRBV5-8, the J gene TRBJ2-3; the match to TRBD2 covers 9 bases. The CDR3 is 17 residues long. The V gene's germline CDR1 is SGHTS and CDR2 YDEGEE. Trimming cost V 4 bases and J 4 bases; bases outside gene matches: 13. CDR3 residues: CASSQRAGGPWADTQYF. For the CDR3, the DNA is TGTGCCAGCAGCCAAAGGGCGGGAGGGCCTTGGGCAGATACGCAGTATTTT.

The V call is TRBV11-2, the J call TRBJ1-6; possibly TRBD1 for D (5 bases). Germline V lookup: CDR1 SGHAT, CDR2 FQNNGV. V lost 0 bases to trimming and J lost 5 bases, with 11 bases between them. The CDR3 runs 16 residues. The CDR3, as DNA: TGTGCCAGCAGCTTAGAAGGGGCGGGGCATAATTCACCCCTCCACTTT. As protein: CASSLEGAGHNSPLHF.

A note on this clone: Germline and junction disagree at one end, which may indicate a read error. The rearrangement uses TRBV28 and TRBJ2-5; TRBD2 matches at 8 bases. The CDR3 has 17 amino acids. Germline values: CDR1 MDHEN, CDR2 SYDVKM. CDR3 DNA: TGTGCCAGCAGTGAGCCGTCGGGAGGGTGGAACCAAGAGACCCAATACTTC. Its translation: CASSEPSGGWNQETQYF.

This clone was observed a few times. This chain links TRBV30 with TRBJ1-3; no reliable D call. The CDR3 is 13 residues long. Germline V CDR1 and CDR2: GTSNPN, SVGIG (reference sequence). Trimming removed 0 bases from V and 4 bases from J, with 7 bases in between. The CDR3 sequence: CAWSVGGGNTIYF. CDR3 coding DNA: TGTGCCTGGAGTGTAGGAGGAGGAAACACCATATATTTT.

The chain uses TRBV7-3 and TRBJ2-3; D perhaps matches TRBD2 (5 bases). V shed 3 bases and J shed 1 base, with 14 bases lying between them. The germline CDR1 and CDR2 sequences are SGHTA and FQGTGA. The CDR3 is made up of 16 amino acids. CDR3 sequence: CASSFTRERGTDTQYF. The CDR3 DNA reads as TGTGCCAGCAGCTTTACTCGGGAACGGGGCACAGATACGCAGTATTTT.

This chain uses TRBV6-1 with TRBJ2-2; TRBD2 matches at 10 bases. The CDR3 spans 15 residues. V was clipped by 8 bases and J by 4 bases; unmatched bases: 7. Germline V lookup: CDR1 MNHNS, CDR2 SASEGT. The CDR3 coding sequence is TGTGCCAGCTCGAGCGGGAGGGCGACCACCGGGGAGCTGTTTTTT. It yields the protein CASSSGRATTGELFF.

The chain has TRBV6-1 and TRBJ1-4; possibly TRBD1 for D (5 bases). V was trimmed by 8 bases and J by 0 bases, leaving 13 bases between them. CDR3 length: 15 amino acids. CDR1 and CDR2 from the germline V gene are MNHNS and SASEGT. In DNA, the CDR3 is TGTGCCAGCCGGGCCAGGGCCCCAACTAATGAAAAACTGTTTTTT. As protein: CASRARAPTNEKLFF.

The J gene is TRBJ2-2, the V gene TRBV5-1, with TRBD2 identical over 11 bases. V trimming: 2 bases; J trimming: 4 bases; junction bases outside the gene matches: 4. The length of the CDR3 is 16 residues. Per germline, CDR1 SGHRS and CDR2 YFSETQ. The CDR3 bases are TGCGCCAGCAGCTTACTCCTAGCGGGGGGCACCGGGGAGCTGTTTTTT. Residues: CASSLLLAGGTGELFF.

This clone turned up a few times. The chain couples TRBV10-3 to TRBJ1-2, with TRBD1 as a possible D gene (5 bases). The CDR3 runs to 12 residues. Germline V gene sequence: CDR1 ENHRY, CDR2 SYGVKD. Trimming shortened V by 3 bases and J by 8 bases, and 10 bases separated the two germline ends. The CDR3: CAISEAGHGYTF. The CDR3 DNA follows: TGTGCCATCAGTGAAGCAGGGCACGGCTACACCTTC.

The chain carries TRBV4-3 and TRBJ2-6; 7 bases are shared with TRBD2. Germline trimming cut 0 bases from V and 1 base from J; bases unmatched to any gene: 6. Germline assignment: CDR1 LGHNA and CDR2 YSLEER. This CDR3 comprises 18 residues. The CDR3 DNA sequence: TGCGCCAGCAGCCAAGAGGTGACTAGCTTGTCTGGGGCCAACGTCCTGACTTTC. As protein: CASSQEVTSLSGANVLTF.

The V call is TRBV19, the J call TRBJ2-1; TRBD2 matches at 15 bases. CDR3 length: 18 amino acids. Germline-derived CDR1 and CDR2 are LNHDA and SQIVND (reference sequence). The V segment lost 5 bases and the J segment 4 bases; nucleotides outside the gene matches: 9. The CDR3 nucleotides are TGTGCCAGTAGTCTCCAAGGACTAGCGGGAGGGGGTTACAATGAGCAGTTCTTC. Amino acids: CASSLQGLAGGGYNEQFF. The complete variable domain, with remaining parts taken from reference TRBV19 and TRBJ2-1, reads DGGITQSPKYLFRKEGQNVTLSCEQNLNHDAMYWYRQDPGQGLRLIYYSQIVNDFQKGDIAEGYSVSREKKESFPLTVTSAQKNPTAFYLCASSLQGLAGGGYNEQFFGPGTRLTVL.

This clone was detected once. V is TRBV5-4 and J is TRBJ1-1, with TRBD1 as a possible D gene (5 bases). The CDR3 runs 16 residues. Germline CDR1 SGHNT, CDR2 YYREEE (reference sequence). Trimming removed 0 bases at V and 3 bases at J, with 15 bases between. The CDR3 loop reads CASSLEAGRTDTEAFF. Here the CDR3 DNA reads TGTGCCAGCAGCTTGGAAGCAGGGAGGACGGACACTGAAGCTTTCTTT. The full variable domain, completed using reference TRBV5-4 and TRBJ1-1, is ETGVTQSPTHLIKTRGQQVTLRCSSQSGHNTVSWYQQALGQGPQFIFQYYREEENGRGNFPPRFSGLQFPNYSSELNVNALELDDSALYLCASSLEAGRTDTEAFFGQGTRLTVV.

A single count supports this clone. The chain carries TRBV4-3 and TRBJ1-1; 7 bases fit TRBD1. CDR1 is LGHNA, CDR2 YSLEER, per germline. The CDR3 consists of 14 residues. After removal of 1 base from V and 7 bases from J, the junction contained 6 bases not matched to a gene. The CDR3: CASSQVPRTGEAFF. Here the CDR3 DNA reads TGCGCCAGCAGCCAAGTCCCCAGGACAGGTGAAGCTTTCTTT.

CDR3 in DNA: TGTGCCAGCAGTATCAGGTTAAACTATGGCTACACCTTC. Amino acid sequence: CASSIRLNYGYTF. The chain recombines TRBV2 with TRBJ1-2; D remains ambiguous. Germline-derived CDR1 and CDR2 are SNHLY and FYNNEI. The CDR3 is 13 amino acids. Trimming shortened V by 5 bases and J by 2 bases, and 9 bases separated the two germline ends.